The 27 T cell receptor beta chains below come from one sample, sequenced in a study of OX40 agonist ivuxolimab in advanced cancers. TCRdb's copy holds only in-frame clones and misses some; the assay was immunoSEQ multiplex PCR. This repertoire shows about 23,000 clones, 77% found once; its top ten account for about 15%. Sequences were derived from CD4+ or CD8+ T cells sorted from blood, sampled in a trial of the OX40 agonist ivuxolimab. The origin of the receptors is an adult with an advanced solid tumor such as melanoma, head and neck, liver or kidney cancer.

The chain combines TRBV29-1 with TRBJ2-6, with unresolved D. The CDR3 is 15 residues long. Trimming removed 1 base at V and 0 bases at J, with 7 bases between. Germline lookup yields CDR1 SQVTM and CDR2 ANQGSEA. In DNA, the CDR3 is TGCAGCGTTGAAGCCGGGTCCTCTGGGGCCAACGTCCTGACTTTC. Translated, it gives CSVEAGSSGANVLTF.

The V and J genes are TRBV27 and TRBJ1-2, with D uncertain. The CDR3 has 12 residues. Germline CDR1 is MNHEY and CDR2 is SMNVEV (reference sequence). Trimming stripped 6 bases from V and 4 bases from J, with 9 bases between. The CDR3 here is CASRTPSYGYTF. DNA of the CDR3: TGTGCCAGCAGGACACCCAGCTATGGCTACACCTTC.

V usage is TRBV6-1 and J usage is TRBJ1-3; no firm D call. The CDR3 sequence is 15 residues long. Germline lookup yields CDR1 MNHNS and CDR2 SASEGT. V lost 3 bases and J 0 bases, leaving 9 bases between the germline ends. The CDR3 reads CASSERPDSGNTIYF. CDR3 DNA sequence: TGTGCCAGCAGTGAGCGGCCAGACTCTGGAAACACCATATATTTT.

The chain links TRBV7-6 to TRBJ2-3; 13 bases match TRBD2. Trimming cost V 2 bases and J 2 bases; bases outside gene matches: 4. CDR3 length equals 17 residues. CDR1 SGHVS and CDR2 FNYEAQ come from the germline V gene. For the CDR3, the DNA is TGTGCCAGCAGCTTAAGGACTAGCGGGGGATACACAGATACGCAGTATTTT. Translating it yields CASSLRTSGGYTDTQYF.

The chain couples TRBV5-4 to TRBJ1-1; possible D gene TRBD1, 5 bases. CDR1 SGHNT and CDR2 YYREEE come from the germline V gene (reference sequence). The V end was cut by 0 bases, the J end by 4 bases, with 22 bases between. The CDR3 loop spans 18 amino acids. CDR3 DNA: TGTGCCAGCAGCTTGGCCGGGGAGGGGACTGCAGGATCCACTGAAGCTTTCTTT. Protein product: CASSLAGEGTAGSTEAFF.

The chain is built from TRBV7-6 and TRBJ2-1; D is uncertain. There are 12 residues in the CDR3. The V and J ends lost 1 base and 7 bases respectively, with 5 bases between them. Germline V gives CDR1 SGHVS, CDR2 FNYEAQ. The CDR3 bases are TGTGCCAGCAGCTTAGTGCTAAATGAGCAGTTCTTC. Translating it yields CASSLVLNEQFF. The whole variable domain, filled in from reference TRBV7-6 and TRBJ2-1, reads GAGVSQSPRYKVTKRGQDVALRCDPISGHVSLYWYRQALGQGPEFLTYFNYEAQQDKSGLPNDRFSAERPEGSISTLTIQRTEQRDSAMYRCASSLVLNEQFFGPGTRLTVL.

This chain connects TRBV10-2 to TRBJ1-2; the match to TRBD1 covers 11 bases. The CDR3 has 13 amino acids. CDR1 is WSHSY and CDR2 is SAAADI in the germline V gene. V was clipped by 8 bases and J by 7 bases; unmatched bases: 6. CDR3 bases: TGCGCCAGCTGGACAGGGGGCGCTTCTGGCTACACCTTC. This translates into CASWTGGASGYTF.

This clone was counted only a few times. The chain is built from TRBV6-5 and TRBJ1-2; 7 bases agree with TRBD1. Germline V CDR1 and CDR2: MNHEY, SVGAGI. The CDR3 is 15 amino acids. V lost 0 bases and J lost 8; bases outside the gene matches: 9. As DNA, the CDR3 is TGTGCCAGCAGTTACTCTGACAGGGCGGGTTTAGGCTACACCTTC. It yields the protein CASSYSDRAGLGYTF.

The rearrangement links TRBV4-2 to TRBJ2-7; D could derive from TRBD1 or TRBD2 (5 bases each). Germline assignment: CDR1 LGHNA and CDR2 YNFKEQ. Trimming pared 3 bases from V and 9 bases from J, leaving 24 bases between. This CDR3 is built from 16 residues. This CDR3 is CASSHAGTARVDGQYF. The CDR3 region has the DNA TGTGCCAGCAGCCATGCAGGGACGGCCAGAGTAGACGGGCAGTACTTC.

The V and J genes are TRBV27 and TRBJ2-5; no clear D. The CDR3 covers 14 residues. With 5 bases removed from V and 3 bases from J, the gap between germline ends came to 13 bases. Germline assignment: CDR1 MNHEY and CDR2 SMNVEV (reference sequence). This CDR3 reads CASSPVGREETQYF. CDR3 in DNA: TGTGCCAGCAGTCCTGTTGGCCGGGAAGAGACCCAGTACTTC.

This chain uses TRBV6-5 with TRBJ2-7; 7 nucleotides match TRBD2. Germline lookup yields CDR1 MNHEY and CDR2 SVGAGI. Trimming cost V 2 bases and J 0 bases; bases outside gene matches: 1. This CDR3 comprises 14 residues. CDR3 sequence: CASSYGLDSYEQYF. CDR3 nucleotide sequence: TGTGCCAGCAGTTACGGACTAGACTCCTACGAGCAGTACTTC.

This sequence joins TRBV4-2 and TRBJ2-1; 8 positions agree with TRBD1. Germline V gives CDR1 LGHNA, CDR2 YNFKEQ. The ends lost 3 bases at V and 5 bases at J; junction bases unmatched: 9. This CDR3 is built from 16 residues. The CDR3 spells CASSQVLDRVDNEQFF. The CDR3 DNA is TGTGCCAGCAGCCAGGTCCTGGACAGGGTCGACAATGAGCAGTTCTTC.

This clone came up a few times. The chain carries TRBV6-5 and TRBJ2-2; D uncertain. The CDR3 is 14 residues long. Between the trimmed V and J ends, which lost 0 bases and 7 bases, there was a span of 9 bases. The germline CDR1 and CDR2 sequences are MNHEY and SVGAGI. The CDR3 spells CASSYSGSGGELFF. In DNA, the CDR3 is TGTGCCAGCAGTTACTCAGGGTCGGGCGGGGAGCTGTTTTTT.

The chain is built from TRBV6-5 and TRBJ1-2; a possible D gene is TRBD1 (5 bases). Germline values: CDR1 MNHEY, CDR2 SVGAGI. The CDR3 is made up of 15 amino acids. V was shortened by 4 bases and J by 7 bases, with 19 bases between the two germline ends. The CDR3 region is CASSLPGTRGGGYTF. In nucleotides, the CDR3 is TGTGCCAGCAGTTTACCCGGGACTAGAGGAGGTGGCTACACCTTC.

The chain combines TRBV4-3 with TRBJ2-7; 7 nucleotides match TRBD1. Trimming took 0 bases from V and 2 from J; bases not matched to a gene: 7. The germline V gene has CDR1 LGHNA and CDR2 YSLEER. The CDR3 is 16 amino acids. For the CDR3, the DNA is TGCGCCAGCAGCCAAGAACTAGTCGACAGGGCCTACGAGCAGTACTTC. Amino acids: CASSQELVDRAYEQYF.

The chain has TRBV5-1 and TRBJ1-4; D is unclear. The germline V gene encodes CDR1 SGHRS and CDR2 YFSETQ. Trimming took 3 bases from V and 1 from J, leaving 7 bases between them. The CDR3 is 14 residues long. CDR3 loop: CASSYRQTNEKLFF. The CDR3 coding sequence is TGCGCCAGCAGCTACAGACAAACTAATGAAAAACTGTTTTTT.

This clone showed up just a few times. The chain uses TRBV19 and TRBJ2-7; TRBD1 aligns across 8 bases. After removal of 7 bases from V and 6 bases from J, the junction contained 14 bases not matched to a gene. Germline loops: CDR1 LNHDA, CDR2 SQIVND (reference sequence). The CDR3 is made up of 15 amino acids. The CDR3 spells CASTHGGRGPREQYF. Written as DNA, the CDR3 is TGTGCCAGTACCCACGGTGGCAGGGGGCCTCGCGAGCAGTACTTC.

The J gene is TRBJ1-2, the V gene TRBV4-3; the match to TRBD1 covers 7 bases. From germline, CDR1 is LGHNA and CDR2 YSLEER. V shed 1 base and J 6 bases; nucleotides not matched to a gene: 8. This CDR3 contains 15 residues. CDR3 sequence: CASSQATGSGDGYTF. The CDR3 bases are TGCGCCAGCAGCCAAGCGACAGGGAGTGGGGATGGCTACACCTTC.

The chain couples TRBV7-6 to TRBJ2-7, with 9 nucleotides matching TRBD2. From germline, CDR1 is SGHVS and CDR2 FNYEAQ. Trimming cost V 4 bases and J 6 bases; bases outside gene matches: 4. The CDR3 has 13 amino acids. The CDR3 reads CASSSSGGFEQYF. CDR3 sequence (DNA): TGTGCCAGCAGCTCCAGCGGGGGGTTCGAGCAGTACTTC.

V and J are TRBV6-5 and TRBJ2-7; 7 nucleotides agree with TRBD2. Germline V lookup: CDR1 MNHEY, CDR2 SVGAGI. Trimming took 6 bases from V and 0 from J; bases not matched to a gene: 8. The CDR3 has 15 amino acids. This CDR3 reads CASSPTGRDSYEQYF. The CDR3 DNA sequence: TGTGCCAGCAGCCCGACGGGGAGGGACTCCTACGAGCAGTACTTC.

By share of the sample, this clone is medium-sized. The chain is built from TRBV10-3 and TRBJ2-7, with a weak D call TRBD1 (6 bases). V lost 11 bases and J lost 1, with 15 bases in between. The CDR3 runs 13 residues. Germline-derived CDR1 and CDR2 are ENHRY and SYGVKD. CDR3 in amino acids: CAVRDTASYEQYF. The DNA of the CDR3 is TGTGCCGTCCGGGACACGGCATCCTACGAGCAGTACTTC.

The CDR3 protein is CASSLYMGEGEKLFF. The CDR3 DNA is TGTGCCAGCAGCCTTTACATGGGGGAGGGTGAAAAACTGTTTTTT. The chain is built from TRBV6-5 and TRBJ1-4; D is possibly TRBD1 (5 bases). V lost 6 bases and J lost 7, with 18 bases in between. The CDR3 loop spans 15 amino acids. Germline V lookup: CDR1 MNHEY, CDR2 SVGAGI.

CDR3 protein: CASSQDTGFDEQFF. CDR3 DNA sequence: TGCGCCAGCAGCCAAGATACAGGGTTCGATGAGCAGTTCTTC. This rearrangement joins TRBV4-1 to TRBJ2-1; a weak D match, TRBD1 (6 bases). The CDR3 covers 14 residues. Between the trimmed V and J ends, which lost 0 bases and 8 bases, there was a span of 11 bases. CDR1 is MGHRA and CDR2 is YSYEKL in the germline V gene.

V and J are TRBV6-5 and TRBJ1-1; 7 bases are a match to TRBD1. The CDR3 spans 15 residues. V lost 2 bases, J lost 4 bases, and 7 bases stayed unmatched. Germline-derived CDR1 and CDR2 are MNHEY and SVGAGI. The CDR3 coding sequence is TGTGCCAGCAGTTACGGGGCAGGGGGGGTCACTGAAGCTTTCTTT. It codes for CASSYGAGGVTEAFF.

The chain joins TRBV4-1 to TRBJ1-2; D call uncertain. The CDR3 totals 15 residues. Germline V lookup: CDR1 MGHRA, CDR2 YSYEKL. V dropped 1 base and J dropped 0 bases, with 9 bases sitting between them. The CDR3 protein is CASSQGTAANYGYTF. CDR3 DNA: TGCGCCAGCAGCCAAGGGACGGCCGCTAACTATGGCTACACCTTC.

The chain carries TRBV5-6 and TRBJ2-7; weak D call: TRBD2 (6 bases). V lost 4 bases and J 2 bases, leaving 13 bases between the germline ends. The CDR3 covers 14 residues. Germline V gene lookup returns CDR1 SGHDT and CDR2 YYEEEE. The CDR3 sequence is CASSPGLKTYEQYF. CDR3 nucleotides: TGTGCCAGCAGCCCGGGACTGAAAACCTACGAGCAGTACTTC.

This clone was observed once. V gene TRBV4-3 combines with J gene TRBJ1-4, with D possibly being TRBD1 (5 bases). The CDR3 runs 16 residues. Trimming removed 0 bases from V and 1 base from J, with 9 bases in between. CDR1 is LGHNA and CDR2 is YSLEER in the germline V gene. DNA of the CDR3: TGCGCCAGCAGCCAAGATCGCGGGGGAACTAATGAAAAACTGTTTTTT. It codes for CASSQDRGGTNEKLFF.